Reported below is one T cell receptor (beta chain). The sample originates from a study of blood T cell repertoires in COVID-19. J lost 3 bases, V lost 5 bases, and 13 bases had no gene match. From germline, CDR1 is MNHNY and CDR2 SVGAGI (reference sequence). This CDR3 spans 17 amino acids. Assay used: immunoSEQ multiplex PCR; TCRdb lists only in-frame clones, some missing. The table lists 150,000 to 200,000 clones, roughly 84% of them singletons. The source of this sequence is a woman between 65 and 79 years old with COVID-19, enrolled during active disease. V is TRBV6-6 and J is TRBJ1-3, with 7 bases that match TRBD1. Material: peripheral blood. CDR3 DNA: TGTGCCAGCAGTCGGGGGTCCAGGGGACAGATTGGAAACACCATATATTTT. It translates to CASSRGSRGQIGNTIYF.